This T cell receptor (beta chain) was captured in a study of T cells in Graves' hyperthyroidism and ophthalmopathy (dated by TCRdb to the late 2010s). Background for the entire study: Peripheral blood was collected at initial diagnosis, before any treatment. The 100 discovery patients were randomly split 7:3 into training and test sets. Once sampling was done, hyperthyroidism patients were given methimazole at a starting dose of 30 mg daily, whereas ophthalmopathy patients were given high-dose intravenous methylprednisolone. Thyroid tissue and blood T-cell repertoires from about six Graves' hyperthyroidism patients were also compared in the study. To identify distinguishing TCR V-J signatures, a discovery cohort of around 98 patients was used, comprising under 45 with Graves' ophthalmopathy and some 60 with stable Graves' hyperthyroidism. TCR Vbeta CDR3 sequencing of 120 to 150 peripheral blood samples (over 40 ophthalmopathy, 75 to 80 hyperthyroidism and approximately 17 progressor patients) is reported in the paper. Whether ophthalmopathy could be predicted prospectively was tested in an independent validation cohort made up of 18 hyperthyroidism patients plus 17 patients who later progressed to ophthalmopathy.

This clonotype showed up many times. It lacks a known antigen. No qualities accompany the bases; no much larger clone lies one base away. Reading the germline V gene gives CDR1 KGHDR and CDR2 SFDVKD. The junction shows trimming of 4 bases on V and 3 bases on J, and the gene matches do not reach 4 bases of it. From its cysteine to its phenylalanine, the CDR3 spans 14 amino acids. CDR3 DNA only is kept here, 42 bases in frame from base 1. Stable Graves' hyperthyroidism was defined as the absence of progression to ophthalmopathy over 18 months of follow-up. The hyperthyroidism patients were between 18 and 65 years old and newly diagnosed, with a disease duration of less than 2 months. Patients with uncontrolled infections, other autoimmune diseases, pregnancy or lactation were excluded. Diagnoses relied on clinical symptoms, serum thyroxine and TRAb, thyroid ultrasound and orbital computed tomography. PBMCs were separated from about 10 ml of fresh peripheral blood using Ficoll-Paque density gradient centrifugation. Trizol reagent was used to extract total RNA, and RNA quality was then checked on an Agilent 2100 Bioanalyzer.

Study-level results and caveats: No statistical method was used to set the sample size in advance, and investigators knew the group allocation. Blood samples also contained most of the expanded thyroid clonotypes (frequency above 0.001), which suggests that blood repertoires may reflect thyroid immune responses. In cross-validation, a model built on a 13 V-J signature told ophthalmopathy apart from stable hyperthyroidism with less than 90% sensitivity and around 84% specificity, and in testing the same model reached 80%/75%. In validation, progression to ophthalmopathy was predicted by the model with 70.59% sensitivity and around 75% specificity, a median of roughly 6.4 months before onset.

Amplification of TCR beta CDR3 regions was carried out from RNA transcripts. The TCR CDR3 was subjected to a first round of RT-PCR using the HTBI primer set and the Qiagen OneStep RT-PCR kit. Libraries were constructed in a second round of multiplex PCR, after which size selection and purification were performed. Paired-end sequencing of the libraries was performed with 100 bp reads on an Illumina HiSeq2000. Per the authors' processing: SOAPnuke was used to process the raw data, with reads discarded if the reads contained adapters or uncalled bases, had a mean Phred below 15, or lacked an exact constant-primer or identifier match. COPE v1.2.5 was used to merge high-quality paired reads, and clonotypes were defined as unique nucleotide sequences. MiTCR v1.1 was used to align clonotypes to the IMGT TRBV, TRBD and TRBJ reference segments. The analysis included only V-J combinations with a frequency above 0.0001, which together covered around 99% of the repertoires. The TCS score was defined as F50 (clonal expansion) divided by E x V (chaos), with BLOSUM62-based TCRdist calculated between CDR3 peptides within each V-J. Welch's t-statistics and random forest reduced approximately 520 V-J features to 13, which were used in a naive Bayes classifier (R e1071). TCRdb reran the public reads through fastp at Q25 and MiXCR, keeping productive beta chains. Merged by CDR3 protein, the rows form single entries marked with the most common genes and DNA. The V and J calls reflect TCRdb's pipeline rather than the authors' work. The sample records 550,000 to 650,000 distinct CDR3 sequences, approximately 15% of which are singletons. Clones ranked in the top ten supply approximately 13% of the sample.

The chain links TRBV24-1 with TRBJ1-1, and 7 bases in between align with TRBD1. Sequenced material: blood. This clonotype was obtained from a woman aged 40 to 49 with Graves' hyperthyroidism. The DNA sequence is given as TGTGCCACCAGTGACAGGGACAGCTACACTGAAGCTTTCTTT. It translates to CATSDRDSYTEAFF.